This entry concerns a single T cell receptor (beta chain). What it binds is not known. Trimming removed 0 bases at V and 0 bases at J, with 13 bases between. The germline V gene encodes CDR1 SGHTA and CDR2 FQGNSA. CDR3 size: 17 residues. The sample is drawn from a study of beta chain features in type 1 diabetes. Study results and caveats: Researchers could not determine here whether HLA type influences TCRB rearrangement. With patients and controls alike, PCR might favor shorter templates to an equal degree. Healthy donors had naive, central memory and Treg TCRB repertoires that appeared less similar than those seen among patients.

Sequenced material consisted of expressed TCRB transcripts (all of the isolated RNA was reverse transcribed). Average reads for naive, central memory and regulatory T cell samples were roughly 3.4 million. The assay was immunoSEQ multiplex PCR, and TCRdb's table has in-frame clones only and misses some. Here the sample spans hundreds of thousands of clones, 30% being singletons. This clonotype was sampled from a man aged 18-30 years in good health. The chain joins TRBV7-2 to TRBJ2-3; D gene unclear. The material sequenced was naive CD4+ T cells from blood. For the CDR3, the DNA is TGTGCCAGCAGCTTAGCGCCAGTAATGAGTAGCACAGATACGCAGTATTTT. This gives the protein CASSLAPVMSSTDTQYF. Filled out from reference TRBV7-2 and TRBJ2-3, the complete variable domain reads GAGVSQSPSNKVTEKGKDVELRCDPISGHTALYWYRQSLGQGLEFLIYFQGNSAPDKSGLPSDRFSAERTGGSVSTLTIQRTQQEDSAVYLCASSLAPVMSSTDTQYFGPGTRLTVL.